The clone carrying this T cell receptor (beta chain) has a handful of counts. Clones were read by immunoSEQ multiplex PCR, and TCRdb kept only the in-frame ones, dropping some. The sample holds more than 95,000 clones, approximately 80% seen once. The data stem from a study of blood T cell repertoires in COVID-19. In the study overall: Some COVID-19 samples were acute and others convalescent; all came from the United States, Italy and Spain.

Germline CDR1 is LNHDA and CDR2 is SQIVND (reference sequence). The CDR3 covers 14 residues. Germline trimming cut 5 bases from V and 4 bases from J; bases unmatched to any gene: 6. The clonotype was recovered from an elderly woman with active or convalescent COVID-19. Sequencing was carried out using peripheral blood. This chain uses TRBV19 with TRBJ2-3; 7 nucleotides match TRBD2. The CDR3 loop reads CASSYGLGPDTQYF. CDR3 DNA sequence: TGTGCCAGTAGTTACGGACTAGGTCCAGATACGCAGTATTTT.